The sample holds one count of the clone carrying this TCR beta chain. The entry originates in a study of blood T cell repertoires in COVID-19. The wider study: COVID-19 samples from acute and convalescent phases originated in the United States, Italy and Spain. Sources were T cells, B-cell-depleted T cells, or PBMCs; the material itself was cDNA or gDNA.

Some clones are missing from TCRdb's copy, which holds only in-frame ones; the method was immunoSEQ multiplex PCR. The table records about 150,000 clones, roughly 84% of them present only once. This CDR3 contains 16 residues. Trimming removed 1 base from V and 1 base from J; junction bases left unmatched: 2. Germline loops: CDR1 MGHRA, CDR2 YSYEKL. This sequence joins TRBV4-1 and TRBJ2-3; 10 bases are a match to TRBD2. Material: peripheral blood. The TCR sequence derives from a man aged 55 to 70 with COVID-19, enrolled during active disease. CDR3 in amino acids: CASSQGGTSGTDTQYF. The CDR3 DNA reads TGCGCCAGCAGCCAAGGGGGGACTAGCGGCACAGATACGCAGTATTTT.